This T cell receptor beta chain comes out of a study of T cells after yellow fever vaccination. Overall study findings and caveats: Among primary-vaccination clones, most reappeared after the booster, at around 97% for CD4 and around 91% for CD8.

The CDR3 runs to 12 residues. Germline assignment: CDR1 DFQATT and CDR2 SNEGSKA (reference sequence). V was clipped by 6 bases and J by 2 bases, with 10 bases between them. A single record per CDR3 protein comes from TCRdb applying MiXCR to the 5' RACE reads. This sample has 250,000 to 350,000 distinct CDR3 sequences; 6.8% occur once, and the top ten carry roughly 19%. Details on this clonotype: Antigen specificity is unknown.

This material consisted of PBMCs, taken approximately 47 days after the first yellow fever vaccination. The chain employs TRBV20-1 and TRBJ1-2; D might be TRBD1 (5 bases). This clonotype was sampled from a man aged 18 to 30 who received the YFV17D yellow fever vaccine. CDR3 in DNA: TGCAGTGCCCTAGGGGCAAACTATGGCTACACCTTC. As protein: CSALGANYGYTF.